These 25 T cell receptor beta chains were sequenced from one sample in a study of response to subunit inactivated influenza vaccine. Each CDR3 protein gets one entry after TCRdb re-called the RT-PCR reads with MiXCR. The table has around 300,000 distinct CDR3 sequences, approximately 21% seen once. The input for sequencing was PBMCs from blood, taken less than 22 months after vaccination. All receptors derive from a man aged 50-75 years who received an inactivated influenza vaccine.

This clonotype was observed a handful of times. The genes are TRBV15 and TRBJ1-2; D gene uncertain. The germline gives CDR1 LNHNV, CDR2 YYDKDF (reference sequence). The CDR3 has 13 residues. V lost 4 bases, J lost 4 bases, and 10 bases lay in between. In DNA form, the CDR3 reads TGTGCCACCAGCATTGGCGGAGCCTATGGCTACACCTTC. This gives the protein CATSIGGAYGYTF.

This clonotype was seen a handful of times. For the CDR3, the DNA is TGCGCCAGCAGCCAAGATAAACGAGTCGGTTCACCCCTCCACTTT. Translated: CASSQDKRVGSPLHF. The chain employs TRBV4-3 and TRBJ1-6; the D is unclear. Looked up from germline, CDR1 is LGHNA and CDR2 is YSLEER. The CDR3 loop spans 15 amino acids. V was cut by 0 bases and J by 9 bases, with 12 bases left in between.

The CDR3 is CASSRLGTGVTYEQYF. CDR3 DNA sequence: TGTGCCAGCAGCCGGCTGGGGACAGGGGTTACCTACGAGCAGTACTTC. The chain carries TRBV5-6 and TRBJ2-7; TRBD1 aligns across 10 bases. Germline CDR1 is SGHDT and CDR2 is YYEEEE. Germline trimming cut 4 bases from V and 2 bases from J; bases unmatched to any gene: 9. The CDR3 sequence is 16 residues long. The entire variable domain, with the rest obtained from reference TRBV5-6 and TRBJ2-7, is as follows: DAGVTQSPTHLIKTRGQQVTLRCSPKSGHDTVSWYQQALGQGPQFIFQYYEEEERQRGNFPDRFSGHQFPNYSSELNVNALLLGDSALYLCASSRLGTGVTYEQYFGPGTRLTVT.

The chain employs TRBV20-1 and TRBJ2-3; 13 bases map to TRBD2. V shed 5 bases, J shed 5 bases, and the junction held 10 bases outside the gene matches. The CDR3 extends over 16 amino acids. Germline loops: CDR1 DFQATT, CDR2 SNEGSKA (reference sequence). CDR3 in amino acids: CSALTGTSGMGDTQYF. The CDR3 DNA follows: TGCAGTGCTTTAACTGGGACTAGCGGGATGGGAGATACGCAGTATTTT.

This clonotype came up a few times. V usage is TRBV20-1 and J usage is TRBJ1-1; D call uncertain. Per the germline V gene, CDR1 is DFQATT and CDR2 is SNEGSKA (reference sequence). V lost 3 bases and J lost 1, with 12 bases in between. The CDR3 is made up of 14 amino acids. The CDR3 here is CSARVGGANTEAFF. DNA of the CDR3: TGCAGTGCTAGGGTGGGAGGTGCGAACACTGAAGCTTTCTTT.

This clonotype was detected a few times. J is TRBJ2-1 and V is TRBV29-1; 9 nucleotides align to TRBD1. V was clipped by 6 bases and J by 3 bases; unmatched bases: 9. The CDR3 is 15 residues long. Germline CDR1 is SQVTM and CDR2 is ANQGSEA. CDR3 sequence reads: CSVAPKTGGYNEQFF. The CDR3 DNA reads TGCAGCGTGGCACCCAAGACAGGGGGCTACAATGAGCAGTTCTTC.

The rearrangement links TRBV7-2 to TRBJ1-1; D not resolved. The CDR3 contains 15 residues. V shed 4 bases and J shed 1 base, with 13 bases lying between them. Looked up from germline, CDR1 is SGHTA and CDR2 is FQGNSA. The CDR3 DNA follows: TGTGCCAGCAGCTGGACCTGGGCCTCGAACACTGAAGCTTTCTTT. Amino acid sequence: CASSWTWASNTEAFF.

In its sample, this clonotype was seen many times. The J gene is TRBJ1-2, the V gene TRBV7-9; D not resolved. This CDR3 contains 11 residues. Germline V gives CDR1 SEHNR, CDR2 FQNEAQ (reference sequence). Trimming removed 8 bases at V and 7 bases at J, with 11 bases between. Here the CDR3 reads CASGSSGGYTF. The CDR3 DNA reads TGTGCCAGCGGCTCGAGCGGTGGCTACACCTTC.

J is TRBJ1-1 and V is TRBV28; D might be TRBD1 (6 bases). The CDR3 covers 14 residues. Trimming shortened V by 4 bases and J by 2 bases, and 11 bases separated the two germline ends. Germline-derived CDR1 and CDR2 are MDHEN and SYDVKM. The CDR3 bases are TGTGCCAGCAGTTGGGGACATACTAACACTGAAGCTTTCTTT. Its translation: CASSWGHTNTEAFF.

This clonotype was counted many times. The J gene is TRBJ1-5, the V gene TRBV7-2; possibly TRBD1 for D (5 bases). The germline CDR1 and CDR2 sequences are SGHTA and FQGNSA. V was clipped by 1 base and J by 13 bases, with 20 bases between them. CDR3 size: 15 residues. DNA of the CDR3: TGTGCCAGCAGCTTAGAGGTGGGGCCAGGGAGGACTCAGCATTTT. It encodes CASSLEVGPGRTQHF.

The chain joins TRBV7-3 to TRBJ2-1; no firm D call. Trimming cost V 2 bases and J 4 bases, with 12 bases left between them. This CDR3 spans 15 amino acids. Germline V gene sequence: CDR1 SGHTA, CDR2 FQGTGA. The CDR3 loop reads CASSLEVAAYNEQFF. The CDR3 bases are TGTGCCAGCAGCTTAGAAGTGGCAGCTTACAATGAGCAGTTCTTC. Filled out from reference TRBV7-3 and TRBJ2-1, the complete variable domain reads GAGVSQTPSNKVTEKGKYVELRCDPISGHTALYWYRQSLGQGPEFLIYFQGTGAADDSGLPNDRFFAVRPEGSVSTLKIQRTERGDSAVYLCASSLEVAAYNEQFFGPGTRLTVL.

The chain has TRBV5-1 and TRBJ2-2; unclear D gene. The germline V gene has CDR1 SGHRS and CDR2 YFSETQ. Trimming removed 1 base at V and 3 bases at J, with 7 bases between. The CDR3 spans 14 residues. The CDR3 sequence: CASSLSQDTGELFF. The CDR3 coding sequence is TGCGCCAGCAGCTTGTCTCAGGACACCGGGGAGCTGTTTTTT.

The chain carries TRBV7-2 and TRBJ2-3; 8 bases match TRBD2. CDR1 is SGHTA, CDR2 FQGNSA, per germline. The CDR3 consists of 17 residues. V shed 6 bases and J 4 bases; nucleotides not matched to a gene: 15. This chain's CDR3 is CASRNAGFSGIADTQYF. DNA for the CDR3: TGTGCCAGCAGAAACGCAGGGTTTAGCGGGATAGCAGATACGCAGTATTTT.

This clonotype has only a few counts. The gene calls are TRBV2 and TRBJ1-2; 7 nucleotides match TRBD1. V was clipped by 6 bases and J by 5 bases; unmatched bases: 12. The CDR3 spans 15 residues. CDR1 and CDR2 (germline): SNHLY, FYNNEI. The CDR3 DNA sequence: TGTGCCAGCAGGGGGGGCAACAGGGGAAGGTATGGCTACACCTTC. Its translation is CASRGGNRGRYGYTF.

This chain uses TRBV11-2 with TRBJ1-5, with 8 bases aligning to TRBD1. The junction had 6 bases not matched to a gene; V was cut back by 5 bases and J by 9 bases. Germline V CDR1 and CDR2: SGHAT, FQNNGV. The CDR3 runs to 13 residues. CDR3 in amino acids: CASSTGTGWPQHF. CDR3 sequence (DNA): TGTGCCAGCAGCACCGGGACAGGCTGGCCCCAGCATTTT.

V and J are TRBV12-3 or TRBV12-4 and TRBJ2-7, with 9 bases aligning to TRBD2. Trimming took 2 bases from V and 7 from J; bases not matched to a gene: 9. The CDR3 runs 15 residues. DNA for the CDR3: TGTGCCAGCAGTTTAATGGCGGGAGGGACTGGGGAGCAGTACTTC. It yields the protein CASSLMAGGTGEQYF.

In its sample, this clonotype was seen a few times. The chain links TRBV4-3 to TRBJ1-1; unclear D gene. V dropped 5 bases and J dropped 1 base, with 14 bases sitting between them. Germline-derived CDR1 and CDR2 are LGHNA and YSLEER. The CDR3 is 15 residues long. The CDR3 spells CASSYTWRANTEAFF. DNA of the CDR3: TGCGCCAGCAGCTATACGTGGCGCGCGAACACTGAAGCTTTCTTT.

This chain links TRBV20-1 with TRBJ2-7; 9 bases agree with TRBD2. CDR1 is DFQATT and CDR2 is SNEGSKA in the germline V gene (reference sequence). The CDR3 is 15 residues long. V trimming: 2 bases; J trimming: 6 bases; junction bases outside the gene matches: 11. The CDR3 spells CSARPMAGGTPEQYF. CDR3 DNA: TGCAGTGCTAGACCGATGGCGGGAGGGACTCCCGAGCAGTACTTC.

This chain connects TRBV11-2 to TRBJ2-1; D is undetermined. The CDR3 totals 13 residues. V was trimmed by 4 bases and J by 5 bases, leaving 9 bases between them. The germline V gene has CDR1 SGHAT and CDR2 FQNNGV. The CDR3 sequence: CASSSVTHNEQFF. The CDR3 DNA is TGTGCCAGCAGCTCAGTTACCCACAATGAGCAGTTCTTC.

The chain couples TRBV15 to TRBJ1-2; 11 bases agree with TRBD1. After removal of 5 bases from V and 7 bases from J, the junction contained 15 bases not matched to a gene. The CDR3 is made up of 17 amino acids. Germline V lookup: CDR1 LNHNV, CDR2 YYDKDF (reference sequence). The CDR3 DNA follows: TGTGCCACCAGCGGACGATTTGAGGGACAGGGGGTATCTGGCTACACCTTC. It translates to CATSGRFEGQGVSGYTF.

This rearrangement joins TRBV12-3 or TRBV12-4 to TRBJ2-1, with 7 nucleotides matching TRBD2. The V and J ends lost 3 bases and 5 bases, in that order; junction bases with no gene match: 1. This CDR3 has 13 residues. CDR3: CASSLGLHNEQFF. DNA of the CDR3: TGTGCCAGCAGTTTGGGACTACACAATGAGCAGTTCTTC.

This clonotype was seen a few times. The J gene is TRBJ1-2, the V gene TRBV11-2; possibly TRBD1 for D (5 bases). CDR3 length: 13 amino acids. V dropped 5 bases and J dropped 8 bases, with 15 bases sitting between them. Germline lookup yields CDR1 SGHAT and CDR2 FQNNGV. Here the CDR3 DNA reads TGTGCCAGCAGCCCTAATGCGGGGCAGGGCTACACCTTC. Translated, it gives CASSPNAGQGYTF.

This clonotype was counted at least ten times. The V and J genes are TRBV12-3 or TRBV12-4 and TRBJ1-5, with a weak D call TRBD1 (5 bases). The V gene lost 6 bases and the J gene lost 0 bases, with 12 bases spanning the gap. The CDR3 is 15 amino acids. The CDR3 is CASRPDSSSNQPQHF. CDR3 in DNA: TGTGCCAGCAGGCCAGACAGTTCTAGCAATCAGCCCCAGCATTTT.

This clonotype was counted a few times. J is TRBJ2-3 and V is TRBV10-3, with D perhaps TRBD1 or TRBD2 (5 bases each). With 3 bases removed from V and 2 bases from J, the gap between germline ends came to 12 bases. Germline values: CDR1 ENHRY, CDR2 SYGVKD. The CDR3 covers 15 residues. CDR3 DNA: TGTGCCATCAGTGATGGGGGACCCAACACAGATACGCAGTATTTT. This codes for CAISDGGPNTDTQYF.

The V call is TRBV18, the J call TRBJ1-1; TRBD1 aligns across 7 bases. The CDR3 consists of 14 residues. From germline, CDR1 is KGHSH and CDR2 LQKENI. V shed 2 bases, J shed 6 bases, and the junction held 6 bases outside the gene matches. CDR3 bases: TGTGCCAGCTCACCAAACAGGGGAATGGCTGAAGCTTTCTTT. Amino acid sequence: CASSPNRGMAEAFF. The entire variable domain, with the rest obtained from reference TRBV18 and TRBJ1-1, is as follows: NAGVMQNPRHLVRRRGQEARLRCSPMKGHSHVYWYRQLPEEGLKFMVYLQKENIIDESGMPKERFSAEFPKEGPSILRIQQVVRGDSAAYFCASSPNRGMAEAFFGQGTRLTVV.